This T cell receptor (beta chain) was observed in a study of CD8 T cells in Susac syndrome. Details on this clonotype: The antigen remains undetermined.

RNA totalling about 0.45 to 1 ug underwent reverse transcription with random hexamers. TCRdb ran MiXCR on the immunoSEQ multiplex PCR reads and lists one entry per CDR3 protein. The data show some 110,000 distinct CDR3 sequences, with 85% to 95% seen just once and roughly 0.3% held by the top ten. Sequencing of TCR beta was carried out in blood CD8+ and CD4+ T cells. Relapsing-remitting disease, either stable or active, was present in the multiple sclerosis controls, who were treatment-naive patients. Study results and limitations: As the study acknowledged, the number of individuals in its TCR sequencing and HLA analysis was relatively small.

The V segment lost 6 bases and the J segment 1 base; nucleotides outside the gene matches: 10. The CDR3 sequence is 15 residues long. Germline V gives CDR1 DFQATT, CDR2 SNEGSKA (reference sequence). The V gene is TRBV20-1, the J gene TRBJ1-1; 8 nucleotides line up with TRBD1. This clonotype was obtained from a human donor with multiple sclerosis. The source material was CD8+ T cells from PBMCs. The CDR3 here is CSARNKDRENTEAFF. Written as DNA, the CDR3 is TGCAGTGCCCGTAATAAGGACAGGGAGAACACTGAAGCTTTCTTT.